The 16 T cell receptor beta chains given below trace back to one sample, sequenced in a study of T-cell reconstitution after alpha-beta-depleted transplantation in children. Preparing the TCRbeta library involved the use of unique molecular identifiers. One entry per CDR3 protein results from TCRdb running MiXCR on the PCR reads. The sample consists of about 270,000 distinct CDR3 sequences, more than 8% of them appearing once. Sequenced material: PBMCs from the stem cell graft donor, taken from the stem cell graft. The receptors originated from a human donor who donated a stem cell graft to a child with SCID.

This clonotype was detected ten times or more. V and J are TRBV7-2 and TRBJ1-4, with TRBD1 matching 7 bases. Germline values: CDR1 SGHTA, CDR2 FQGNSA. The CDR3 extends over 13 amino acids. Trimming at V came to 3 bases and at J to 7 bases, leaving 2 bases not matched to a gene. This CDR3 reads CASSFNRGEKLFF. CDR3 coding DNA: TGTGCCAGCAGCTTTAACAGGGGTGAAAAACTGTTTTTT.

The chain recombines TRBV5-1 with TRBJ2-7, with D perhaps matching TRBD1 (6 bases). This CDR3 contains 16 residues. V dropped 3 bases and J dropped 3 bases, with 19 bases sitting between them. Per the germline V gene, CDR1 is SGHRS and CDR2 is YFSETQ. This CDR3 reads CASSSVGGQSYYEQYF. As DNA, the CDR3 is TGCGCCAGCAGCTCAGTGGGTGGACAGAGCTACTACGAGCAGTACTTC. Full variable domain (outside the CDR3, taken from reference TRBV5-1 and TRBJ2-7): KAGVTQTPRYLIKTRGQQVTLSCSPISGHRSVSWYQQTPGQGLQFLFEYFSETQRNKGNFPGRFSGRQFSNSRSEMNVSTLELGDSALYLCASSSVGGQSYYEQYFGPGTRLTVT.

The V gene is TRBV21-1, the J gene TRBJ1-1; the table's D gene call, TRBD1, was not cross checked with the DNA. TRBV21-1 is shown as a pseudogene. The CDR3 runs 10 residues. The CDR3 bases are TGTGCCAGCAGCAAAGCGGCCCCCTCGTGG. Its translation: CASSKAAPSW.

The chain combines TRBV5-4 with TRBJ1-5; no clear D. This CDR3 spans 16 amino acids. The germline V and J ends were trimmed by 0 bases and 0 bases, with 10 bases remaining between them. Germline CDR1 SGHNT, CDR2 YYREEE (reference sequence). CDR3 loop: CASSLESGYSNQPQHF. CDR3 sequence (DNA): TGTGCCAGCAGCTTGGAGTCAGGCTATAGCAATCAGCCCCAGCATTTT.

At least ten counts were recorded for this clonotype. The V gene is TRBV11-2, the J gene TRBJ2-1; no definite D call. The CDR3 is 13 amino acids. V dropped 8 bases and J dropped 5 bases, with 13 bases sitting between them. CDR1 is SGHAT and CDR2 is FQNNGV in the germline V gene. CDR3 sequence reads: CASLHGANNEQFF. CDR3 sequence (DNA): TGTGCCAGCCTTCACGGAGCAAACAATGAGCAGTTCTTC.

The chain uses TRBV5-1 and TRBJ2-5, with TRBD1 as a possible D gene (5 bases). The CDR3 contains 14 residues. V gave up 4 bases and J gave up 4 bases, with 14 bases separating them. Germline CDR1 is SGHRS and CDR2 is YFSETQ. CDR3 DNA: TGCGCCAGCAGCAGGGGATCCTCGGGAGAGACCCAGTACTTC. This gives the protein CASSRGSSGETQYF. Filled out from reference TRBV5-1 and TRBJ2-5, the complete variable domain reads KAGVTQTPRYLIKTRGQQVTLSCSPISGHRSVSWYQQTPGQGLQFLFEYFSETQRNKGNFPGRFSGRQFSNSRSEMNVSTLELGDSALYLCASSRGSSGETQYFGPGTRLLVL.

V usage is TRBV6-5 and J usage is TRBJ1-2, with D possibly TRBD1 on 6 matching bases. The V end lost 2 bases, the J end lost 6 bases, and 19 bases lay between the germline ends. This CDR3 has 16 amino acids. Germline lookup yields CDR1 MNHEY and CDR2 SVGAGI. CDR3 DNA: TGTGCCAGCAGTTACGGGACTACAGGGACCGAGAATGGCTACACCTTC. Its protein is CASSYGTTGTENGYTF.

This clonotype was seen a handful of times. The chain recombines TRBV18 with TRBJ2-3; 7 bases match TRBD1. Germline CDR1 KGHSH, CDR2 LQKENI. V shed 8 bases and J 4 bases; nucleotides not matched to a gene: 9. CDR3 size: 14 residues. The CDR3 nucleotides are TGTGCCAGCAACAATCAAGGGGGCCCAGATACGCAGTATTTT. This codes for CASNNQGGPDTQYF.

This chain links TRBV20-1 with TRBJ2-5, with D perhaps matching TRBD2 (5 bases). Trimming cost V 1 base and J 4 bases, with 13 bases left between them. Germline V gene lookup returns CDR1 DFQATT and CDR2 SNEGSKA (reference sequence). The CDR3 runs 14 residues. CDR3 coding DNA: TGCAGTGCTAGAGTGGGAGCCCGAGGAGAGACCCAGTACTTC. It specifies CSARVGARGETQYF.

This clonotype appeared a few times. The rearrangement links TRBV7-9 to TRBJ2-1, with 9 bases fitting TRBD2. Per germline, CDR1 SEHNR and CDR2 FQNEAQ (reference sequence). V lost 2 bases, J lost 4 bases, and 6 bases stayed unmatched. This CDR3 has 16 residues. DNA for the CDR3: TGTGCCAGCAGCTTATCCGGGCTAGCGGGGTACAATGAGCAGTTCTTC. Encoded protein: CASSLSGLAGYNEQFF.

This clonotype was counted only a few times. The chain joins TRBV9 to TRBJ2-5; 9 nucleotides line up with TRBD2. Germline loops: CDR1 SGDLS, CDR2 YYNGEE. CDR3 length: 17 residues. With 0 bases clipped from V and 0 bases from J, the junction kept 6 bases outside the gene matches. The CDR3 region is CASSVGDSGGHQETQYF. The CDR3 region has the DNA TGTGCCAGCAGCGTAGGGGATAGCGGGGGACACCAAGAGACCCAGTACTTC.

This clonotype was counted only a few times. This chain joins TRBV15 and TRBJ2-2; D gene unclear. The germline gives CDR1 LNHNV, CDR2 YYDKDF (reference sequence). With 3 bases removed from V and 6 bases from J, the gap between germline ends came to 11 bases. The CDR3 extends over 14 amino acids. CDR3: CATSSSELSGELFF. In DNA, the CDR3 is TGTGCCACCAGCAGCTCCGAATTGTCCGGGGAGCTGTTTTTT.

This clonotype was seen at least ten times. CDR3 nucleotides: TGCGCCAGCAGCCAAGAGGCTACAGCGTTGACTGAAGCTTTCTTT. Its protein is CASSQEATALTEAFF. The chain joins TRBV4-1 to TRBJ1-1; D gene uncertain. Between the trimmed V and J ends, which lost 0 bases and 5 bases, there was a span of 13 bases. The CDR3 runs 15 residues. Germline values: CDR1 MGHRA, CDR2 YSYEKL.

This clonotype was picked up many times. The chain joins TRBV12-3 or TRBV12-4 to TRBJ2-1; D is ambiguous. Between the trimmed V and J ends, which lost 4 bases and 0 bases, there was a span of 4 bases. The CDR3 contains 13 residues. The CDR3 spells CASSSSSYNEQFF. Here the CDR3 DNA reads TGTGCCAGCAGTTCGAGCTCCTACAATGAGCAGTTCTTC.

The chain recombines TRBV2 with TRBJ2-5; 10 bases fit TRBD2. The CDR3 runs to 16 residues. Germline values: CDR1 SNHLY, CDR2 FYNNEI. After removal of 5 bases from V and 5 bases from J, the junction contained 11 bases not matched to a gene. The CDR3 nucleotides are TGTGCCAGCAGTACTAGCGGGGCCCTCTTGGGGGAGACCCAGTACTTC. Amino acids: CASSTSGALLGETQYF.

This clonotype was detected only a few times. The chain is built from TRBV10-3 and TRBJ1-4; 9 bases are a match to TRBD1. V was pared by 4 bases and J by 8 bases, with 11 bases of the junction left unmatched. The length of the CDR3 is 16 residues. Germline loops: CDR1 ENHRY, CDR2 SYGVKD. This CDR3 reads CAISGTDRGTDEKLFF. CDR3 nucleotide sequence: TGTGCCATCAGTGGAACAGACAGGGGGACGGACGAAAAACTGTTTTTT.